This TCR beta chain was retrieved from a study of response to subunit inactivated influenza vaccine. MiXCR, run by TCRdb on the RT-PCR reads, gives a single entry per CDR3 protein. The table has 700,000 to 900,000 distinct CDR3 sequences, roughly 20% seen once. The CDR3 consists of 14 residues. Germline CDR1 and CDR2: SGHDT and YYEEEE. Losses at the gene ends were 4 bases for V and 8 bases for J; bases not matched to a gene: 6. Study-wide points: Each seasonal influenza vaccination recruits few new T cells, the authors suggested.

As concerns this clonotype: What it recognizes is unknown.

This chain uses TRBV5-6 with TRBJ1-6; 7 nucleotides agree with TRBD1. The source was PBMCs from blood, collected 5 to 6 days after vaccination. The receptor's source is a man aged 45-65 years who received an inactivated influenza vaccine. This chain's CDR3 is CASSLQGTDSPLHF. CDR3 nucleotides: TGTGCCAGCAGCCTACAGGGGACCGATTCACCCCTCCACTTT.